This T cell receptor (beta chain) is from a study of blood T cell repertoires in COVID-19. Overall study: Acute-phase and convalescent COVID-19 samples originated in the United States, Italy and Spain. The cDNA or gDNA used as material had been derived from T cells, B-cell-depleted T cells, or PBMCs.

Germline assignment: CDR1 ENHRY and CDR2 SYGVKD. This CDR3 region has 13 residues. The V segment lost 9 bases and the J segment 2 bases; nucleotides outside the gene matches: 3. This clone was seen a handful of times. The repertoire was sequenced with immunoSEQ multiplex PCR; TCRdb's copy has only in-frame clones and lacks some. Altogether approximately 290,000 clones are present, just over 90% being singletons, with the ten largest covering approximately 2%. The source is a woman in her twenties or thirties with COVID-19, enrolled during active disease. The sequenced sample consisted of peripheral blood. The chain carries TRBV10-3 and TRBJ2-3; the match to TRBD1 covers 9 bases. The CDR3 sequence: CAITGGFTDTQYF. CDR3 DNA sequence: TGTGCCATAACAGGGGGCTTCACAGATACGCAGTATTTT.